The following is a T cell receptor beta chain sequence with its context. Its antigen remains unknown. This specimen comes from a study of blood T cells in healthy people across ages. Broader study findings: Unsorted PBMCs prevented conclusive naive versus antigen-experienced comparison.

Deletions cut 4 bases from V and 2 bases from J, with 15 bases between. The length of the CDR3 is 16 residues. Looked up from germline, CDR1 is LGHNA and CDR2 is YSLEER. Primed by a sample-barcoded 5' primer and a J-beta primer mix, a second PCR proceeded for about 7 to 12 cycles. TCRdb reanalysed the 5' RACE reads using MiXCR and keeps one entry per CDR3 protein. The repertoire holds 450,000 to 650,000 distinct CDR3 sequences, 20% to 30% seen once, with 8.5% to 9.5% in the top ten. The same data also went into a second study, on T cells of mothers and their children. That report notes: Thymic selection shapes TCR recombination output in related pairs, and it does so similarly in unrelated pairs.

The clonotype was recovered from a boy aged 5-17 years in good health. The chain links TRBV4-3 to TRBJ1-3, with D possibly TRBD1 on 5 matching bases. The material sequenced was blood. The CDR3 protein is CASSPGGGLAGNTIYF. The CDR3 region has the DNA TGCGCCAGCAGCCCCGGGGGGGGTCTGGCTGGAAACACCATATATTTT.